This is a list of T cell receptor beta chains from one sample in a study of blood T cell repertoires in COVID-19. Profiled with immunoSEQ multiplex PCR; TCRdb holds only in-frame clones, not every one. Of over 200,000 clones in the sample, around 91% were seen once. Sequences were obtained from PBMCs or T cells enriched from blood (not recorded which). The receptors originated from a man younger than 45 who had been exposed to COVID-19. The CDR3 runs from the conserved cysteine through the conserved F or W. Fields, in order: CDR3 DNA, CDR3 protein, CDR3 length, clone size, V gene, D gene, J gene. A D gene is named only where the DNA matches it firmly. A clone size is listed for some rows: how often the clone was seen (once, few, many), or a class if it is expanded.

CDR3nt: TGTGCCAGCAGCCCTCCGGGACAGGGGAGGTGGTCACCCCTCCACTTT
CDR3aa: CASSPPGQGRWSPLHF
len: 16
abundance: NA
v_gene: TRBV3-1/TRBV3-2
d_gene: TRBD1
j_gene: TRBJ1-6

CDR3nt: TGTGCCAGCAGCTTGGATTCACCGGGGGCTTTCTTT
CDR3aa: CASSLDSPGAFF
len: 12
abundance: NA
v_gene: TRBV7-2
d_gene: NA
j_gene: TRBJ1-1

CDR3nt: TGTGCCAGCAGCTACGGGACAGGGATCCATCAGCCCCAGCATTTT
CDR3aa: CASSYGTGIHQPQHF
len: 15
abundance: NA
v_gene: TRBV7-9
d_gene: TRBD1
j_gene: TRBJ1-5

CDR3nt: TGTGCCAGCAGTTTTGAGTTTAATTCACCCCTCCACTTT
CDR3aa: CASSFEFNSPLHF
len: 13
abundance: once
v_gene: TRBV27
d_gene: NA
j_gene: TRBJ1-6

CDR3nt: TGTGCCAGCAGCTTGGCCGGGACTAGCGGGGGTAGTGGCGAGCAGTACTTC
CDR3aa: CASSLAGTSGGSGEQYF
len: 17
abundance: NA
v_gene: TRBV5-4
d_gene: TRBD2
j_gene: TRBJ2-7

CDR3nt: TGTGCCACTCGGACAGATTTGAACACTGAAGCTTTCTTT
CDR3aa: CATRTDLNTEAFF
len: 13
abundance: NA
v_gene: TRBV10-3
d_gene: NA
j_gene: TRBJ1-1

CDR3nt: TGTGCCAGCAGCGTCTTGGGACTAGCGGGGGGCGGGGAAGAGACCCAGTACTTC
CDR3aa: CASSVLGLAGGGEETQYF
len: 18
abundance: NA
v_gene: TRBV7-2
d_gene: TRBD2
j_gene: TRBJ2-5

CDR3nt: TGTGCCAGTAGTCCCGGGACTTTTGGCTACACCTTC
CDR3aa: CASSPGTFGYTF
len: 12
abundance: NA
v_gene: TRBV19
d_gene: NA
j_gene: TRBJ1-2

CDR3nt: TGTGCCAGCAGCCAAATTACAGGGGGACGATACACTGAAGCTTTCTTT
CDR3aa: CASSQITGGRYTEAFF
len: 16
abundance: NA
v_gene: TRBV3-1/TRBV3-2
d_gene: TRBD1
j_gene: TRBJ1-1

CDR3nt: TGCGCCAGCAGCAAAATATCCGGGACTAGCGATGGGAATGAGCAGTTCTTC
CDR3aa: CASSKISGTSDGNEQFF
len: 17
abundance: NA
v_gene: TRBV5-1
d_gene: TRBD2
j_gene: TRBJ2-1

CDR3nt: TGTGCCAGCAGCGTTGGGGCTTCGCAGTATTTT
CDR3aa: CASSVGASQYF
len: 11
abundance: few
v_gene: TRBV5-6
d_gene: NA
j_gene: TRBJ2-3

CDR3nt: TGCGCCAGCAGCCTGGGACGGGAGAACACTGAAGCTTTCTTT
CDR3aa: CASSLGRENTEAFF
len: 14
abundance: NA
v_gene: TRBV5-1
d_gene: NA
j_gene: TRBJ1-1

CDR3nt: TGTGCCAGCTCACCAGGGACAGCCTCTGAAGCTTTCTTT
CDR3aa: CASSPGTASEAFF
len: 13
abundance: NA
v_gene: TRBV18
d_gene: TRBD1
j_gene: TRBJ1-1

CDR3nt: TGTGCCAGCAGCGCCTTAAGCGGGGGCGCGGCAGATACGCAGTATTTT
CDR3aa: CASSALSGGAADTQYF
len: 16
abundance: NA
v_gene: TRBV9
d_gene: TRBD2
j_gene: TRBJ2-3

CDR3nt: TGTGCCAGCTCTAGGGAGGCTAACTATGGCTACACCTTC
CDR3aa: CASSREANYGYTF
len: 13
abundance: NA
v_gene: TRBV6-5
d_gene: NA
j_gene: TRBJ1-2

CDR3nt: TGTGCCAGTAGCTCAACCCCCGTTCCTCGGGAGGGCGACCAGCAGTACTTC
CDR3aa: CASSSTPVPREGDQQYF
len: 17
abundance: once
v_gene: TRBV19
d_gene: TRBD2
j_gene: TRBJ2-7

CDR3nt: TGCGCCAGCAGCCCTGCAGGGGGCCAAGAGACCCAGTACTTC
CDR3aa: CASSPAGGQETQYF
len: 14
abundance: NA
v_gene: TRBV5-1
d_gene: TRBD1
j_gene: TRBJ2-5

CDR3nt: TGCGCCAGCAGCCCCCTTGGACTAGCGGGAAACAATATCAATGAGCAGTTCTTC
CDR3aa: CASSPLGLAGNNINEQFF
len: 18
abundance: NA
v_gene: TRBV10-1
d_gene: TRBD2
j_gene: TRBJ2-1

CDR3nt: TGTGCCAGCAGCGCAGGACACTCAACTAATGAAAAACTGTTTTTT
CDR3aa: CASSAGHSTNEKLFF
len: 15
abundance: NA
v_gene: TRBV7-9
d_gene: NA
j_gene: TRBJ1-4

CDR3nt: TGCAGCGTTGCAGACAGGGAGGCTGATGGCTACACCTTC
CDR3aa: CSVADREADGYTF
len: 13
abundance: once
v_gene: TRBV29-1
d_gene: TRBD1
j_gene: TRBJ1-2

CDR3nt: TGTGCCAGTACTGGCAGCTCTGGAAACACCATATATTTT
CDR3aa: CASTGSSGNTIYF
len: 13
abundance: few
v_gene: TRBV19
d_gene: NA
j_gene: TRBJ1-3

CDR3nt: TGTGCCAGCAGCCGACATAGCACAGATACGCAGTATTTT
CDR3aa: CASSRHSTDTQYF
len: 13
abundance: NA
v_gene: TRBV14
d_gene: NA
j_gene: TRBJ2-3

CDR3nt: TGTGCCACCAGTGAGTCGGAGTCCGACGAGCAGTACTTC
CDR3aa: CATSESESDEQYF
len: 13
abundance: once
v_gene: TRBV24-1
d_gene: NA
j_gene: TRBJ2-7

CDR3nt: TGTGCCAGTAGTATACGTCAGGGGAGCAATCAGCCCCAGCATTTT
CDR3aa: CASSIRQGSNQPQHF
len: 15
abundance: once
v_gene: TRBV19
d_gene: NA
j_gene: TRBJ1-5

CDR3nt: TGTGCCATCAGTGAGGTTAGGGGAGAGACCCAGTACTTC
CDR3aa: CAISEVRGETQYF
len: 13
abundance: NA
v_gene: TRBV10-3
d_gene: NA
j_gene: TRBJ2-5

CDR3nt: TGTGCCAGCTTTCAGGGCTCTGGAAACACCATATATTTT
CDR3aa: CASFQGSGNTIYF
len: 13
abundance: NA
v_gene: TRBV5-6
d_gene: NA
j_gene: TRBJ1-3

CDR3nt: TGTGCCAGTAGTTCTAGCCAAAGCACAGATACGCAGTATTTT
CDR3aa: CASSSSQSTDTQYF
len: 14
abundance: NA
v_gene: TRBV19
d_gene: NA
j_gene: TRBJ2-3

CDR3nt: TGTGCCAGCAGCTTAAGGGGGCCCTCCTACAATGAGCAGTTCTTC
CDR3aa: CASSLRGPSYNEQFF
len: 15
abundance: once
v_gene: TRBV5-4
d_gene: TRBD1
j_gene: TRBJ2-1

CDR3nt: TGCAGTGCTAGTAGTCTAGCGGAAGAGACCCAGTACTTC
CDR3aa: CSASSLAEETQYF
len: 13
abundance: NA
v_gene: TRBV20-1
d_gene: TRBD2
j_gene: TRBJ2-5

CDR3nt: TGTGCCAGCAGCTTGGAGGGGCAGGGAAGTCGCGGGGAGCTGTTTTTT
CDR3aa: CASSLEGQGSRGELFF
len: 16
abundance: few
v_gene: TRBV5-4
d_gene: NA
j_gene: TRBJ2-2

CDR3nt: TGCAGCGTTGGAGGGAATAGCAATCAGCCCCAGCATTTT
CDR3aa: CSVGGNSNQPQHF
len: 13
abundance: NA
v_gene: TRBV29-1
d_gene: NA
j_gene: TRBJ1-5

CDR3nt: TGTGCCAGCCAACTGAGGGGAGGGAATGAAAAACTGTTTTTT
CDR3aa: CASQLRGGNEKLFF
len: 14
abundance: NA
v_gene: TRBV2
d_gene: NA
j_gene: TRBJ1-4

CDR3nt: TGTGCCAGCAGCCTGCGGGACAGGTACGAGCAGTACTTC
CDR3aa: CASSLRDRYEQYF
len: 13
abundance: NA
v_gene: TRBV27
d_gene: TRBD1
j_gene: TRBJ2-7

CDR3nt: TGTGCCAGTAGCCGGGGGGGACAGGGGTTTGAGACCCAGTACTTC
CDR3aa: CASSRGGQGFETQYF
len: 15
abundance: NA
v_gene: TRBV19
d_gene: TRBD1
j_gene: TRBJ2-5

CDR3nt: TGTGCCACTATCTCTAGCGGGGGGGGAGACTACAATGAGCAGTTCTTC
CDR3aa: CATISSGGGDYNEQFF
len: 16
abundance: NA
v_gene: TRBV19
d_gene: TRBD2
j_gene: TRBJ2-1

CDR3nt: TGTGCCAGCAGTTACGGGAGCGGGTCCACAGATACGCAGTATTTT
CDR3aa: CASSYGSGSTDTQYF
len: 15
abundance: few
v_gene: TRBV3-1/TRBV3-2
d_gene: NA
j_gene: TRBJ2-3

CDR3nt: TGTGCCACCAGCAGAGGTGAGACTAGCGTGGAGACCCAGTACTTC
CDR3aa: CATSRGETSVETQYF
len: 15
abundance: NA
v_gene: TRBV15
d_gene: TRBD2
j_gene: TRBJ2-5

CDR3nt: TGCGCCAGCAGCCAGGTAGGGTACAGGACAGGACAGGGGAGATCCAATGAGCAGTTCTTC
CDR3aa: CASSQVGYRTGQGRSNEQFF
len: 20
abundance: once
v_gene: TRBV4-3
d_gene: TRBD1
j_gene: TRBJ2-1

CDR3nt: TGTGCCAGCAGCCTAACCGGGACAGGGGCTAGGAACACTGAAGCTTTCTTT
CDR3aa: CASSLTGTGARNTEAFF
len: 17
abundance: NA
v_gene: TRBV7-2
d_gene: TRBD1
j_gene: TRBJ1-1

CDR3nt: TGTGCCAGCAGCCAACAGGGTTATGGCTACACCTTC
CDR3aa: CASSQQGYGYTF
len: 12
abundance: NA
v_gene: TRBV14
d_gene: NA
j_gene: TRBJ1-2

CDR3nt: TGTGCCAGTAGTCCGAAGACAGGGAGCACCTATGGCTACACCTTC
CDR3aa: CASSPKTGSTYGYTF
len: 15
abundance: NA
v_gene: TRBV19
d_gene: TRBD1
j_gene: TRBJ1-2

CDR3nt: TGTGCCAGCAGCCACGGTGGCGGGGTTGAGCAGTACTTC
CDR3aa: CASSHGGGVEQYF
len: 13
abundance: NA
v_gene: TRBV3-1/TRBV3-2
d_gene: NA
j_gene: TRBJ2-7

CDR3nt: TGTGCCAGCAGTAGAGTTAGCAATCAGCCCCAGCATTTT
CDR3aa: CASSRVSNQPQHF
len: 13
abundance: NA
v_gene: TRBV6-5
d_gene: NA
j_gene: TRBJ1-5

CDR3nt: TGTGCAAGTGGGTGCGGAGCAGGGGTTGTATCTAATGAAAAACTGTTTTTT
CDR3aa: CASGCGAGVVSNEKLFF
len: 17
abundance: NA
v_gene: TRBV12-2
d_gene: NA
j_gene: TRBJ1-4

CDR3nt: TGTGCCAGCAGCTTTTCGCCCAGGGGCAATGAAAAACTGTTTTTT
CDR3aa: CASSFSPRGNEKLFF
len: 15
abundance: NA
v_gene: TRBV5-5
d_gene: NA
j_gene: TRBJ1-4

CDR3nt: TGTGCCAGCAGCCTGCGACAGTATGGCTACACCTTC
CDR3aa: CASSLRQYGYTF
len: 12
abundance: NA
v_gene: TRBV14
d_gene: NA
j_gene: TRBJ1-2

CDR3nt: TGTGCCAGCAGCTTGCAACTAGCGGGTAACTACGAGCAGTACTTC
CDR3aa: CASSLQLAGNYEQYF
len: 15
abundance: once
v_gene: TRBV3-1/TRBV3-2
d_gene: TRBD2
j_gene: TRBJ2-7

CDR3nt: TGTGCCAGTACCCCACCCGGGACAGGGGGCACAGATACGCAGTATTTT
CDR3aa: CASTPPGTGGTDTQYF
len: 16
abundance: NA
v_gene: TRBV19
d_gene: TRBD1
j_gene: TRBJ2-3

CDR3nt: TGTGCCAGCAGCGAAGAGGCTTATGGCTACACCTTC
CDR3aa: CASSEEAYGYTF
len: 12
abundance: NA
v_gene: TRBV11-2
d_gene: NA
j_gene: TRBJ1-2

CDR3nt: TGCGCCAGTAATAGACCAGGGAACTATGGCTACACCTTC
CDR3aa: CASNRPGNYGYTF
len: 13
abundance: NA
v_gene: TRBV10-2
d_gene: NA
j_gene: TRBJ1-2

CDR3nt: TGTGCCAGCAGTTTCGGACTAGCGGGGCCCCGGGAGACCCAGTACTTC
CDR3aa: CASSFGLAGPRETQYF
len: 16
abundance: NA
v_gene: TRBV6-5
d_gene: TRBD2
j_gene: TRBJ2-5

CDR3nt: TGTGCCAGCAGTTACCTGGGGGAGGGGGAAGCTTTCTTT
CDR3aa: CASSYLGEGEAFF
len: 13
abundance: NA
v_gene: TRBV6-5
d_gene: NA
j_gene: TRBJ1-1

CDR3nt: TGCAGCGTTGACGGGGGCACTGAAGCTTTCTTT
CDR3aa: CSVDGGTEAFF
len: 11
abundance: NA
v_gene: TRBV29-1
d_gene: NA
j_gene: TRBJ1-1